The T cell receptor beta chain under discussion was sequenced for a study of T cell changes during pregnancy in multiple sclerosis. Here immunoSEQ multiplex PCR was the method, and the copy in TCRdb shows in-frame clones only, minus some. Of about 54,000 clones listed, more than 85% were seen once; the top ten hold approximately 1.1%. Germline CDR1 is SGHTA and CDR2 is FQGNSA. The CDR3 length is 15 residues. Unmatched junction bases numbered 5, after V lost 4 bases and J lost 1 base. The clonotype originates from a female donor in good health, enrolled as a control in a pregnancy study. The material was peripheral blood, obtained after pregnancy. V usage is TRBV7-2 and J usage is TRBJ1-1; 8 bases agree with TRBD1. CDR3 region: CASSWVGQGNTEAFF. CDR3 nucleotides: TGTGCCAGCAGCTGGGTAGGACAGGGGAACACTGAAGCTTTCTTT.